This TCR beta chain was documented in a study of early T cells in non-severe SARS-CoV-2 infection. Across the whole study: The sequenced material was bulk RNA from unsorted whole blood, and its chains were unpaired.

General study results and limits: VDJdb-based matching was biased toward anti-spike CD8 responses and missed private and CD4 specificities.

Ten or more counts support this clonotype. Its specificity is not known. Deletions cut 1 base from V and 0 bases from J, with 7 bases between. The CDR3 totals 16 residues. Per the germline V gene, CDR1 is SGHAT and CDR2 is FQNNGV. Each cDNA molecule carried a unique molecular identifier. MiXCR, applied by TCRdb to the 5' RACE reads, yields one record per CDR3 protein. In the table there are tens of thousands of distinct CDR3 sequences, 5.5% to 7.5% of which are singletons. Material: whole blood. This receptor was taken from an adult who was a healthcare worker with PCR-confirmed SARS-CoV-2 infection or an uninfected control (not recorded which). The chain is built from TRBV11-2 and TRBJ2-6; no definite D call. CDR3 region: CASSLVVSSGANVLTF. CDR3 in DNA: TGTGCCAGCAGCTTAGTCGTGAGCTCTGGGGCCAACGTCCTGACTTTC.